This record looks at one TCR beta chain sequence and its context. Its recognized antigen is unknown. No per-base quality is available; no much larger clone lies one base away. Ficoll-Paque density gradient centrifugation was used to isolate PBMCs. The germline V gene gives CDR1 as LGHNA and CDR2 as YNFKEQ. At the junction V is shortened by 4 bases and J by 6 bases; bases outside the gene matches: 8. There are 15 amino acids in the CDR3, from cysteine to phenylalanine inclusive. The sequence is cut down to CDR3 DNA, 45 bases in frame from base 1. Sequencing instrument: Illumina NovaSeq 6000. Using 5'RACE with constant-segment primers, TCRalpha and TCRbeta cDNA libraries were constructed, with sample barcodes and unique molecular identifiers added in the process. RNA was extracted from every sample with Trizol reagent. Library amplification was performed in two PCR steps, and a second sample barcode and Illumina TruSeq adapters were introduced in the second step. Sequencing of libraries was performed on an Illumina NovaSeq with 2 x 150 bp paired-end reads. In the original analysis: The reads were demultiplexed and collapsed into UMI-guided consensus sequences using migec v1.2.7. Using mixcr v2.1.11, UMI consensuses were aligned to TRA and TRB V and J templates and then assembled into clonotypes. Clonotypes were classified as expanded or contracted when called significant by both edgeR and NoisET, with noise models trained on biological replicates. For edgeR calls, the thresholds were a false discovery rate-adjusted p below 0.01 and a log2 fold-change of 1. As an exploratory analysis of dynamics, PCA with hierarchical clustering was applied to max-normalized trajectories of the 1000 most abundant clonotypes. The CD4 or CD8 phenotype of responding clones was assigned using the separately sequenced CD4+ and CD8+ repertoires. Starting from the raw public reads, TCRdb applied fastp trimming at Q25, assembled clones with MiXCR and retained in-frame beta chains. Each CDR3 protein appears once, grouped with its most common genes and DNA. The authors' filters were not applied to this entry. In all, the sample holds hundreds of thousands of distinct CDR3 sequences, and around 27% of those were seen once. The top ten constitute about 13% of the sample.

This sample was taken from a study of T-cell memory formation after mild COVID-19 (dated by TCRdb to the early 2020s). Background for the entire study: TCR sequence clusters from the two donors were found to be largely donor specific. In a couple of donors, T-cell clones that expanded and contracted after mild COVID-19 were tracked by sequencing TCRalpha and TCRbeta repertoires over time. Two young, previously healthy adult volunteers made up the cohort, one male and one female.

The full study reports these points: Some responding clones were found in pre-infection memory, which suggests that pre-existing cross-reactive memory T cells took part in the SARS-CoV-2 response. Contracting CD4+ clones were found mainly in CM and EM memory subsets, while CD8+ clones were enriched in EMRA. From day 15 to 85, contracting clones showed balanced CD4/CD8 phenotypes, whereas a second wave of clones that expanded from day 15 to 37 leaned towards CD4+. The second-wave clones that peaked on day 37 were not confirmed to be SARS-CoV-2 specific. The study covered only two mild cases, and larger cohorts including severe cases with pre-infection samples were considered necessary.

The receptor chain draws on TRBV4-2 and TRBJ2-1, with TRBD2 matching 8 junction bases. The receptor comes from an adult woman who had mild COVID-19 (a few samples of this study predate the infection). The sample titles of this study are shuffled in the database, so cell type and time point are left out; the donor was told from shared clones. The material sequenced was PBMCs or a T cell subset sorted from them (not recorded which). The DNA sequence follows: TGTGCCAGCAGCCCGCGTGCGGGAGGAATCAATGAGCAGTTCTTC. Its amino acids are CASSPRAGGINEQFF.